The next 20 T cell receptor beta chains were all read from a single sample in a study of molecular identifiers for immune sequencing clone quantification. TCRdb fed the PCR reads into MiXCR, producing one record per CDR3 protein. The profile shows over 600,000 distinct CDR3 sequences, about 20% of them singletons. Input material: naive CD8+ T cells from blood, with Jurkat cell RNA spiked in. The subset: FACS-sorted CD8+CD4-CCR7+CD45RA+ naive T cells. The receptors here all came from a human donor in good health. Some libraries in this study had Jurkat cell RNA spiked in.

Concerning this clonotype itself: A much larger clone differs from this one at a single base, so this may be a read error. The missing conserved phenylalanine or tryptophan at the end of this CDR3 makes a read error likely. The V call is TRBV30, the J call TRBJ2-7; D remains ambiguous. CDR3 length: 13 amino acids. The V gene's germline CDR1 is GTSNPN and CDR2 SVGIG (reference sequence). V gave up 0 bases and J gave up 7 bases, with 13 bases separating them. The CDR3 nucleotides read TGTGCCTGGAGTGTACATGAGGCAGCAGAGCAGTACTCC. This translates into CAWSVHEAAEQYS.

At least ten counts were recorded for this clonotype. The chain links TRBV6-5 to TRBJ2-3, with 10 positions matching TRBD2. The junction had 19 bases not matched to a gene; V was cut back by 4 bases and J by 0 bases. Germline-derived CDR1 and CDR2 are MNHEY and SVGAGI. CDR3 length: 21 residues. The CDR3 bases are TGTGCCAGCAGTTCACCACGATTCTCACTAGCGGGACCGCCTAGCACAGATACGCAGTATTTT. It codes for CASSSPRFSLAGPPSTDTQYF.

This clonotype appeared many times. The chain recombines TRBV20-1 with TRBJ2-3, with D possibly being TRBD2 (5 bases). Germline-derived CDR1 and CDR2 are DFQATT and SNEGSKA (reference sequence). The V gene lost 0 bases and the J gene lost 11 bases, with 24 bases spanning the gap. The length of the CDR3 is 16 residues. The CDR3 protein is CSARDPGFARTQEQYF. CDR3 in DNA: TGCAGTGCTAGAGATCCGGGGTTCGCGAGAACCCAGGAGCAGTATTTT.

Ten or more counts support this clonotype. This chain joins TRBV12-3 or TRBV12-4 and TRBJ1-1; D ambiguous. The germline V and J ends were trimmed by 6 bases and 0 bases, with 8 bases remaining between them. The CDR3 sequence is 13 residues long. CDR3 bases: TGTGCCAGCAGCTGGGAAGTGAACACTGAAGCTTTCTTT. Translating it yields CASSWEVNTEAFF.

The gene calls are TRBV7-9 and TRBJ2-7; D may be TRBD1 or TRBD2 (5 bases each). V lost 4 bases and J lost 3, with 25 bases in between. The CDR3 spans 18 residues. The germline V gene has CDR1 SEHNR and CDR2 FQNEAQ (reference sequence). DNA for the CDR3: TGTGCCAGCAGCTCCCCACTGGGGAGTGTGGGTCAGGGCTACGAGCAGTACTTC. This gives the protein CASSSPLGSVGQGYEQYF.

About this clonotype itself: A clone one base away is much larger, so this may be a read error. The chain couples TRBV20-1 to TRBJ2-7, with D unclear. Germline loops: CDR1 DFQATT, CDR2 SNEGSKA (reference sequence). The CDR3 is 13 amino acids. The CDR3 here is CSNQPEGSYEQHF. The CDR3 DNA is TGCAGTAACCAACCCGAAGGCTCCTACGAGCAGCACTTC.

This clonotype was picked up many times. This sequence joins TRBV29-1 and TRBJ2-7, with D possibly called TRBD1 or TRBD2 (6 bases each). CDR1 is SQVTM and CDR2 is ANQGSEA in the germline V gene. Trimming removed 4 bases at V and 5 bases at J, with 15 bases between. CDR3 size: 13 residues. The CDR3 nucleotides read TGCAGCGTTGCCGAAGGGGGGTTAGACGAGCAGTACTTC. As protein: CSVAEGGLDEQYF.

This clonotype was picked up many times. DNA for the CDR3: TGTGCCAGCAGCTTAGCGGTGTCAGAGTGGGCTTTCTTT. This encodes CASSLAVSEWAFF. V gene TRBV7-9 combines with J gene TRBJ1-1; D ambiguous. This CDR3 comprises 13 residues. Germline lookup yields CDR1 SEHNR and CDR2 FQNEAQ (reference sequence). V lost 0 bases, J lost 11 bases, and 13 bases lay in between. The variable domain in full, with the rest retrieved from reference TRBV7-9 and TRBJ1-1, is DTGVSQNPRHKITKRGQNVTFRCDPISEHNRLYWYRQTLGQGPEFLTYFQNEAQLEKSRLLSDRFSAERPKGSFSTLEIQRTEQGDSAMYLCASSLAVSEWAFFGQGTRLTVV.

At least ten counts were recorded for this clonotype. The chain combines TRBV6-5 with TRBJ2-7, with 8 bases that match TRBD1. The CDR3 is 15 residues long. The germline V gene encodes CDR1 MNHEY and CDR2 SVGAGI. Unmatched junction bases numbered 8, after V lost 5 bases and J lost 2 bases. The CDR3 protein is CASSTPGQVTYEQYF. CDR3 sequence (DNA): TGTGCCAGCAGTACTCCGGGACAGGTCACCTACGAGCAGTACTTC.

This clonotype was found many times. The chain is built from TRBV7-6 and TRBJ2-3, with D possibly being TRBD2 (6 bases). Germline lookup yields CDR1 SGHVS and CDR2 FNYEAQ. The CDR3 extends over 15 amino acids. Deletions cut 1 base from V and 3 bases from J, with 11 bases between. For the CDR3, the DNA is TGTGCCAGCAGCTTAGTGGCGGGAAGTACAGATACGCAGTATTTT. As protein: CASSLVAGSTDTQYF.

This clonotype was counted at least ten times. The J gene is TRBJ1-5, the V gene TRBV4-3; TRBD1 aligns across 7 bases. CDR1 and CDR2 from the germline V gene are LGHNA and YSLEER. CDR3 length: 14 amino acids. V shed 3 bases and J 8 bases; nucleotides not matched to a gene: 7. The CDR3: CASSQDRDSEPQHF. The DNA for the CDR3 is TGCGCCAGCAGCCAGGACCGGGACAGCGAGCCCCAGCATTTT.

There are a few counts of this clonotype. The gene calls are TRBV6-2 or TRBV6-3 and TRBJ2-4; D remains unclear. Germline CDR1 reads MNHEY; CDR2 reads SVGEGT. The CDR3 runs 16 residues. V was clipped by 2 bases and J by 0 bases, with 11 bases between them. In DNA form, the CDR3 reads TGTGCCAGCAGTTACCCCGGAACACTAGCCAAAAACATTCAGTACTTC. It encodes CASSYPGTLAKNIQYF.

On this clonotype: Given a much more abundant clone one base away, this may be a read error. This chain links TRBV4-3 with TRBJ1-1; 10 nucleotides match TRBD1. There are 16 residues in the CDR3. Germline CDR1 and CDR2: LGHNA and YSLEER. CDR3 DNA sequence: TGCGCCAGCAGCGAGGGACAGGGGCTCATGAACACTGAAGCTCTCTTT. It is translated as CASSEGQGLMNTEALF.

Worth noting for this clonotype: The final CDR3 position lacks the conserved phenylalanine or tryptophan, pointing to a likely read error. V and J are TRBV30 and TRBJ1-2; D is possibly TRBD1 (5 bases). CDR3 size: 16 residues. Germline CDR1 and CDR2: GTSNPN and SVGIG (reference sequence). Trimming left V 0 bases short and J 2 bases short, with 16 bases between. DNA for the CDR3: TGTGCCTGGAGTGTACGTCCGAAAGGGGTGAACTATGGCTACACCATC. It encodes CAWSVRPKGVNYGYTI.

This clonotype has a count of ten or more. This chain uses TRBV15 with TRBJ2-1, with D hard to call. The CDR3 runs 13 residues. CDR1 is LNHNV and CDR2 is YYDKDF in the germline V gene (reference sequence). V lost 8 bases and J 1 base, leaving 9 bases between the germline ends. CDR3 sequence: CATVGDSYNEQFF. In nucleotides, the CDR3 is TGTGCCACCGTGGGTGATTCCTACAATGAGCAGTTCTTC.

This clonotype has only a few counts. A read error is likely, as this CDR3 ends without the conserved phenylalanine or tryptophan. This rearrangement joins TRBV7-6 to TRBJ1-2; 9 bases line up with TRBD1. The V gene end was trimmed by 4 bases and the J gene end by 4 bases; junction bases not matched to a gene: 4. This CDR3 spans 14 amino acids. CDR1 is SGHVS, CDR2 FNYEAQ, per germline. The CDR3 DNA reads TGTGCCAGCAGCTCAGGACAGGGGAGCTATGGCTACACCTCC. It specifies CASSSGQGSYGYTS.

This clonotype was observed a few times. The rearrangement uses TRBV9 and TRBJ1-2; D gene ambiguous. Trimming cost V 4 bases and J 4 bases, with 17 bases left between them. Germline CDR1 SGDLS, CDR2 YYNGEE. The CDR3 extends over 15 amino acids. This CDR3 is CASSQPPGPSYGYTF. CDR3 bases: TGTGCCAGCAGCCAACCACCTGGACCGAGCTATGGCTACACCTTC.

This clonotype was found many times. The chain links TRBV27 to TRBJ2-3; 7 nucleotides agree with TRBD1. The CDR3 contains 16 residues. Per the germline V gene, CDR1 is MNHEY and CDR2 is SMNVEV (reference sequence). The V segment lost 4 bases and the J segment 2 bases; nucleotides outside the gene matches: 9. The chain's CDR3 is CASSSSYRGSTDTQYF. The CDR3 DNA sequence: TGTGCCAGCAGTTCATCCTACAGGGGATCCACAGATACGCAGTATTTT.

This clonotype was picked up many times. CDR3 region: CASSLSGGNYEQYF. CDR3 coding DNA: TGTGCCAGCAGTCTAAGCGGGGGGAACTACGAGCAGTACTTC. The chain recombines TRBV6-1 with TRBJ2-7; 9 positions agree with TRBD2. V trimming: 5 bases; J trimming: 3 bases; junction bases outside the gene matches: 5. The CDR3 sequence is 14 residues long. Germline V lookup: CDR1 MNHNS, CDR2 SASEGT.

This clonotype has ten or more counts. This chain connects TRBV28 to TRBJ2-6; no definite D call. This CDR3 has 17 amino acids. The V gene lost 2 bases and the J gene lost 0 bases, with 11 bases spanning the gap. Germline V gene lookup returns CDR1 MDHEN and CDR2 SYDVKM. The CDR3 DNA reads as TGTGCCAGCAGTTTACCCCACAGCTCCTCTGGGGCCAACGTCCTGACTTTC. Translation gives CASSLPHSSSGANVLTF.